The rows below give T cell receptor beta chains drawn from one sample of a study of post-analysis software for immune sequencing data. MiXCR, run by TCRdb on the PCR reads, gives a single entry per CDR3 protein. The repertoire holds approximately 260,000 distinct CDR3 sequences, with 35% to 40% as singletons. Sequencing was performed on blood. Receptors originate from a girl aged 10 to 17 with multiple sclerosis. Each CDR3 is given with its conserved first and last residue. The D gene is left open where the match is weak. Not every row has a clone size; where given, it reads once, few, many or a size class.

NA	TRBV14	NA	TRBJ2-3	TGTGCCTGCTCGGCCAGGGCCCGAAGCACAGATACGCAGTATTTT	CACSARARSTDTQYF
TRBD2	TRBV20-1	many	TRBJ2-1	TGCAGTGCTGGGGGTGAGACTAGCGGAAACAATGAGCAGTTCTTC	CSAGGETSGNNEQFF
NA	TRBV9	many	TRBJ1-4	TGTGCCAGCAGCGTAGCCGGGGGCCGCGCGGGAAAACTGTTTTTT	CASSVAGGRAGKLFF
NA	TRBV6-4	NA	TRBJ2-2	TGTGCCAGCAGTGACGATCGGGCCTCGGGGGAGCTGTTTTTT	CASSDDRASGELFF
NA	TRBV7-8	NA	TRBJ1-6	TGTGCCAGCAGCGCCCGACTCAGGAGCTCCTATAATTCACCCCCCCACTTT	CASSARLRSSYNSPPHF
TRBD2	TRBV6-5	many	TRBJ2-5	TGTGCCAGCAGCATTGGGACTAGCGGGGGCCGAGAGACCCAGTACTTC	CASSIGTSGGRETQYF
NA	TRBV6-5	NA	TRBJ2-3	TGTGCCAGCAGTTTACCGCCAGGTCGTTCGGCTAGCACAGATACGCAGTATTTT	CASSLPPGRSASTDTQYF
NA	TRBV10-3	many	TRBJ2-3	TGTGCCACAAACCCCGGGACCCAAACAGATACGCAGTATTTT	CATNPGTQTDTQYF
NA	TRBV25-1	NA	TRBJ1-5	TGTGCCAGCAGGAAACAGGTCCAGCCCCAGCATTTT	CASRKQVQPQHF
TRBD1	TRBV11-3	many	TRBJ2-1	TGTGCCAGCAGCTTAGCCTGGACAGGGTACAATGAGCAGTTCTTC	CASSLAWTGYNEQFF
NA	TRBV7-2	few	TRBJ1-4	TGTGCCAGCAGCTTATCCCCTGTTGGTGAAAAACTGTTTTTT	CASSLSPVGEKLFF
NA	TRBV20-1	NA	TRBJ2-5	TGCAGTGCTAGAGAGGAAGCAGGGTGGACGACCCAGTACTTC	CSAREEAGWTTQYF
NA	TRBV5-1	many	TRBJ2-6	TGCGCCAGCAGCTTGGAGGTCCAGGGGCCCTCTGGGGCCAACGTCCTGACTTTC	CASSLEVQGPSGANVLTF
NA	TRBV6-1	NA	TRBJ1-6	TGTGCCAGCAGCCCAGGGTCACCCCTCCACTTT	CASSPGSPLHF
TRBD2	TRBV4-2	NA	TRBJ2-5	TGTGCCAGCAGCCAAGAGGGTCCAGCGGGGGTACCGGGAGAGACCCAGTACTTC	CASSQEGPAGVPGETQYF
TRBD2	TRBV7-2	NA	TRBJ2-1	TGTGCCGGCAGCCCCCTCTTAGCGGGGGAGGGCTACAATGAGCAGTTCTTC	CAGSPLLAGEGYNEQFF
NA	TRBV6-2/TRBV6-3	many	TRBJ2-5	TGTGCCAGCAGCCCCCCAGGGGCAGAAGAGACCCAGTACTTC	CASSPPGAEETQYF
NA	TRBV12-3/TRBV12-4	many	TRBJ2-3	TGTGCCAGCAGTTCGGGAGAGGGGTCAGATACGCAGTATTTT	CASSSGEGSDTQYF
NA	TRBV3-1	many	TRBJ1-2	TGTGCCAGCAGCCCCGCCCGGGGGGAAGCTAACTATGGCTACACCTTC	CASSPARGEANYGYTF
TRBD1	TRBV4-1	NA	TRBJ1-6	TGCGCCAGCAGCCAAGATCCCTCGGACAGGGCGCGTTCACCCTTCCACTTT	CASSQDPSDRARSPFHF
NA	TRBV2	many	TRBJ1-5	TGTGCCAGCAGTGAAATAGGGGACCCCAATCAGCCCCAGCATTTT	CASSEIGDPNQPQHF
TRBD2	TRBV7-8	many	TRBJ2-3	TGTGCCAGCAGCTCAGCGGGAGCCTCAGATACGCAGTATTTT	CASSSAGASDTQYF
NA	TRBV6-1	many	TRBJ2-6	TGTGCCAGTAACTTAAGGCCAGGCTCTGGGGCCAACGTCCTGACTTTC	CASNLRPGSGANVLTF
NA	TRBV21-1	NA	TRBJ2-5	TGTGCCAGCACCCTAAACAGGGAGCTAGAGACCCAGTACTTC	CASTLNRELETQYF
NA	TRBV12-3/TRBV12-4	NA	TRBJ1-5	TGTGCCAGCAGTTTGGGGCAGGTTACCAATCAGCCCCAGCATTTT	CASSLGQVTNQPQHF
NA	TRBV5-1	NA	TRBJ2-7	TGCGCCAGTAGCTTACAAGGGATTGGGTACGAGCAGTACTTC	CASSLQGIGYEQYF